This section outlines one T cell receptor (beta chain) sequence together with its context. The germline CDR1 and CDR2 sequences are MDHEN and SYDVKM. V dropped 8 bases and J dropped 4; count of bases not matched to a gene: 12. The CDR3 runs to 15 residues. The data are from a study of blood T cell repertoires in COVID-19. In the source study's methods: Reference gene primer amplification gave nucleated cell count estimates. Generated by immunoSEQ multiplex PCR, the TCRdb table keeps only in-frame clones and is missing some. V, J and clone size derive from that table, while D and trimming were established from the DNA sequence. This sample yields 200,000 to 250,000 clones, of which about 81% are seen a single time; 5.2% belongs to the top ten.

The clonotype was recovered from a woman between 65 and 79 years old with COVID-19, enrolled during active disease. The sample consisted of peripheral blood. This chain connects TRBV28 to TRBJ2-7; 9 bases align to TRBD2. DNA of the CDR3: TGTGCCAGCGGAAACCAGCCTAGCGGGATTTACGAGCAGTACTTC. Translated, it gives CASGNQPSGIYEQYF.